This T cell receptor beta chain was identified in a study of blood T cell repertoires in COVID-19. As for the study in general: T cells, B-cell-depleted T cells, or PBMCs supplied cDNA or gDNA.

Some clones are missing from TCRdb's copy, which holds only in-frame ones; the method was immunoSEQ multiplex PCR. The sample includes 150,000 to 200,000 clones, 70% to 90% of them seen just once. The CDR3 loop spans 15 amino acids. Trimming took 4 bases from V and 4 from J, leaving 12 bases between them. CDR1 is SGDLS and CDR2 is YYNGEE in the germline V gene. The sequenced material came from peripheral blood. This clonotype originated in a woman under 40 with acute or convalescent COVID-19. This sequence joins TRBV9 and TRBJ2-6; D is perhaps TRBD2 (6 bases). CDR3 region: CASSPGLQGANVLTF. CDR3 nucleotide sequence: TGTGCCAGCAGCCCAGGACTACAGGGGGCCAACGTCCTGACTTTC.